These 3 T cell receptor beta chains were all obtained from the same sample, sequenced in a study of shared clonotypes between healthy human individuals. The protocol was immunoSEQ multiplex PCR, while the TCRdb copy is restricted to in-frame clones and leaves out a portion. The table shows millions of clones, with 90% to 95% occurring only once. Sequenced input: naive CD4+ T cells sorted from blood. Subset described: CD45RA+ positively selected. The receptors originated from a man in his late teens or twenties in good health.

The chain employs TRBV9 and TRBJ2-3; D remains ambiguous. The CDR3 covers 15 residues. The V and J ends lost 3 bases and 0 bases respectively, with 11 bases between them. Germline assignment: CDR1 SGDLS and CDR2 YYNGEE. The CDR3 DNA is TGTGCCAGCAGCGCTGACCTTTCTAGCACAGATACGCAGTATTTT. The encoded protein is CASSADLSSTDTQYF.

CDR3 in amino acids: CASSSRDRRLGFQETQYF. The CDR3 region has the DNA TGTGCCAGCAGTTCCCGGGACAGGCGCCTGGGGTTCCAAGAGACCCAGTACTTC. The chain employs TRBV28 and TRBJ2-5; TRBD1 matches at 8 bases. Unmatched junction bases numbered 14, after V lost 4 bases and J lost 1 base. CDR3 length equals 18 residues. Germline assignment: CDR1 MDHEN and CDR2 SYDVKM.

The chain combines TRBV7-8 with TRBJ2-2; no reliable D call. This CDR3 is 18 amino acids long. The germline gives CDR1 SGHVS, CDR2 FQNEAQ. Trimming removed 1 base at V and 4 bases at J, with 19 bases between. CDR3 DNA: TGTGCCAGCAGCTTAGATTTTTGGCCTATACGAGGCACCGGGGAGCTGTTTTTT. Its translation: CASSLDFWPIRGTGELFF.